This paragraph covers one T cell receptor beta chain sequence. The time point was: cycle 4 day 1 (C4D1), after more than 5 weeks of nivolumab. Each patient's relapse followed autologous stem cell transplantation, and brentuximab vedotin exposure varied. The data originate from a study of PD-1 blockade in classical Hodgkin lymphoma. This table comes from immunoSEQ multiplex PCR, and its TCRdb copy is limited to in-frame clones, with some not included. The table has around 60,000 clones, roughly nine tenths seen once. The input for sequencing was peripheral blood mononuclear cells (PBMCs), taken before the fourth cycle of nivolumab. This receptor was identified in a human donor with classical Hodgkin lymphoma.

The CDR3 DNA reads TGTGCCACCACCCCCGGGCCGATCTATGGCTACACCTTC. Its protein product is CATTPGPIYGYTF. This chain uses TRBV6-5 with TRBJ1-2, with D hard to call. Germline lookup yields CDR1 MNHEY and CDR2 SVGAGI. This CDR3 comprises 13 residues. V lost 10 bases and J lost 4, with 16 bases in between.